These 27 T cell receptor beta chains share one sample of origin, sequenced in a study of blood T cell repertoires in COVID-19. This table comes from immunoSEQ multiplex PCR, and its TCRdb copy is limited to in-frame clones, with some not included. The sample has some 150,000 clones, roughly nine tenths seen once. The sample taken for sequencing was peripheral blood. The receptors here all came from a man between 50 and 59 years old with acute or convalescent COVID-19.

The rearrangement joins TRBV28 to TRBJ1-1; 7 nucleotides line up with TRBD1. This CDR3 is 16 amino acids long. The germline gives CDR1 MDHEN, CDR2 SYDVKM. V shed 4 bases, J shed 6 bases, and the junction held 14 bases outside the gene matches. As DNA, the CDR3 is TGTGCCAGCAGTTACCCGAGGACAGGCGTGGAACCTGAAGCTTTCTTT. Translating it yields CASSYPRTGVEPEAFF.

V is TRBV5-1 and J is TRBJ2-5; 9 nucleotides align to TRBD2. The ends lost 0 bases at V and 5 bases at J; junction bases unmatched: 8. The germline V gene has CDR1 SGHRS and CDR2 YFSETQ. This CDR3 spans 16 amino acids. DNA for the CDR3: TGCGCCAGCAGCTTGGATCTTAGCGGGAGAGGGGAGACCCAGTACTTC. Residues: CASSLDLSGRGETQYF. Looking up the rest from reference TRBV5-1 and TRBJ2-5 gives the full variable domain: KAGVTQTPRYLIKTRGQQVTLSCSPISGHRSVSWYQQTPGQGLQFLFEYFSETQRNKGNFPGRFSGRQFSNSRSEMNVSTLELGDSALYLCASSLDLSGRGETQYFGPGTRLLVL.

This sequence joins TRBV19 and TRBJ2-1; D is possibly TRBD2 (6 bases). The V gene's germline CDR1 is LNHDA and CDR2 SQIVND (reference sequence). Trimming stripped 7 bases from V and 0 bases from J, with 16 bases between. CDR3 length: 16 residues. The chain's CDR3 is CASTPPLASSYNEQFF. The CDR3 nucleotides read TGTGCCAGTACCCCTCCCCTAGCGTCCTCCTACAATGAGCAGTTCTTC. Variable domain in full (rest from reference TRBV19 and TRBJ2-1): DGGITQSPKYLFRKEGQNVTLSCEQNLNHDAMYWYRQDPGQGLRLIYYSQIVNDFQKGDIAEGYSVSREKKESFPLTVTSAQKNPTAFYLCASTPPLASSYNEQFFGPGTRLTVL.

The chain recombines TRBV27 with TRBJ2-1; 9 nucleotides align to TRBD2. CDR3 size: 16 residues. From germline, CDR1 is MNHEY and CDR2 SMNVEV (reference sequence). The J segment lost 5 bases and the V segment lost 2 bases, leaving 7 bases of the junction unmatched. The CDR3 region has the DNA TGTGCCAGCAGTTTACGGTCGACTAGCGGAAACAATGAGCAGTTCTTC. It encodes CASSLRSTSGNNEQFF.

The chain combines TRBV5-6 with TRBJ1-3; tentative D call: TRBD1 (5 bases). This CDR3 has 14 amino acids. Germline V CDR1 and CDR2: SGHDT, YYEEEE. V lost 4 bases to trimming and J lost 8 bases, with 16 bases between them. The CDR3 DNA reads TGTGCCAGCAGCCGTGGGTGGCAGGGATACACCATATATTTT. It is translated as CASSRGWQGYTIYF.

This CDR3 is CATSDLQAPGGYTF. CDR3 bases: TGTGCCACCAGTGATTTACAGGCCCCGGGTGGCTACACCTTC. V is TRBV24-1 and J is TRBJ1-2, with TRBD1 as a possible D gene (5 bases). In germline, CDR1 is KGHDR, CDR2 SFDVKD. The CDR3 runs to 14 residues. V was cut by 1 base and J by 7 bases, with 12 bases left in between.

CDR3 sequence: CASSFFQGAGELFF. DNA for the CDR3: TGTGCCAGCAGCTTCTTCCAGGGGGCCGGGGAGCTGTTTTTT. This sequence joins TRBV28 and TRBJ2-2; 7 bases fit TRBD1. This CDR3 is 14 amino acids long. The V gene's germline CDR1 is MDHEN and CDR2 SYDVKM. J lost 6 bases, V lost 6 bases, and 7 bases had no gene match.

This sequence joins TRBV11-2 and TRBJ2-1, with a possible D match to TRBD2 (5 bases). The CDR3 runs to 16 residues. Germline assignment: CDR1 SGHAT and CDR2 FQNNGV. Trimming stripped 2 bases from V and 6 bases from J, with 17 bases between. This chain's CDR3 is CASSLHLPQAGNEQFF. The CDR3 DNA follows: TGTGCCAGCAGCTTACACCTCCCGCAGGCGGGCAATGAGCAGTTCTTC. Drawing the rest from reference TRBV11-2 and TRBJ2-1, the complete variable domain is EAGVAQSPRYKIIEKRQSVAFWCNPISGHATLYWYQQILGQGPKLLIQFQNNGVVDDSQLPKDRFSAERLKGVDSTLKIQPAKLEDSAVYLCASSLHLPQAGNEQFFGPGTRLTVL.

The chain carries TRBV4-2 and TRBJ1-6; 8 positions agree with TRBD1. Germline CDR1 and CDR2: LGHNA and YNFKEQ. The CDR3 sequence is 17 residues long. V shed 0 bases, J shed 10 bases, and the junction held 11 bases outside the gene matches. This CDR3 is CASSQEIGQGAESPLHF. The CDR3 DNA reads as TGTGCCAGCAGCCAAGAAATAGGTCAGGGGGCAGAATCACCCCTCCACTTT.

The rearrangement uses TRBV29-1 and TRBJ2-1, with 11 bases identical to TRBD2. The CDR3 has 15 amino acids. Germline loops: CDR1 SQVTM, CDR2 ANQGSEA. Losses at the gene ends were 1 base for V and 11 bases for J; bases not matched to a gene: 10. CDR3 amino acids: CSVEVRGTSGPQQFF. The CDR3 nucleotides read TGCAGCGTTGAAGTAAGAGGGACTAGCGGCCCCCAGCAGTTCTTC.

The chain links TRBV6-5 to TRBJ1-3; maybe TRBD1 (5 bases). The germline CDR1 and CDR2 sequences are MNHEY and SVGAGI. There are 14 residues in the CDR3. Trimming took off 2 bases at V and 0 bases at J, with 5 bases between the two ends. The CDR3: CASSYDSSGNTIYF. The CDR3 DNA reads TGTGCCAGCAGTTACGACAGCTCTGGAAACACCATATATTTT.

J is TRBJ2-1 and V is TRBV24-1; 9 bases map to TRBD1. Germline-derived CDR1 and CDR2 are KGHDR and SFDVKD. V shed 5 bases, J shed 0 bases, and the junction held 4 bases outside the gene matches. The CDR3 is made up of 16 amino acids. CDR3 nucleotide sequence: TGTGCCACCAGTGCCGCGACAGGGGGCTCCTACAATGAGCAGTTCTTC. Translated: CATSAATGGSYNEQFF.

The gene calls are TRBV11-2 and TRBJ1-4, with 10 bases matching TRBD1. Germline CDR1 reads SGHAT; CDR2 reads FQNNGV. The CDR3 has 16 amino acids. The V gene end was trimmed by 5 bases and the J gene end by 7 bases; junction bases not matched to a gene: 10. This CDR3 reads CASSRSIGTGAEKLFF. DNA for the CDR3: TGTGCCAGCAGCAGAAGCATAGGGACAGGGGCTGAAAAACTGTTTTTT.

V is TRBV25-1 and J is TRBJ2-1; perhaps TRBD2 as D (6 bases). Per the germline V gene, CDR1 is MGHDK and CDR2 is SYGVNS. The V gene lost 0 bases and the J gene lost 7 bases, with 16 bases spanning the gap. The CDR3 consists of 16 residues. CDR3 in amino acids: CASSEYAGGVGNEQFF. The CDR3, as DNA: TGTGCCAGCAGTGAATATGCCGGAGGGGTCGGGAATGAGCAGTTCTTC.

This chain uses TRBV7-3 with TRBJ2-3; D gene uncertain. This CDR3 has 15 residues. Per germline, CDR1 SGHTA and CDR2 FQGTGA. The V end lost 3 bases, the J end lost 4 bases, and 14 bases lay between the germline ends. CDR3 sequence reads: CASSFRDSLPDTQYF. The CDR3 nucleotides are TGTGCCAGCAGCTTCAGAGACTCACTGCCAGATACGCAGTATTTT. Based on the CDR3 plus reference TRBV7-3 and TRBJ2-3, the full variable domain is GAGVSQTPSNKVTEKGKYVELRCDPISGHTALYWYRQSLGQGPEFLIYFQGTGAADDSGLPNDRFFAVRPEGSVSTLKIQRTERGDSAVYLCASSFRDSLPDTQYFGPGTRLTVL.

The V call is TRBV12-3 or TRBV12-4, the J call TRBJ1-2, with D perhaps matching TRBD1 (6 bases). The V gene lost 7 bases and the J gene lost 4 bases, with 13 bases spanning the gap. The CDR3 loop spans 13 amino acids. CDR3 bases: TGTGCCAGCACGGAAGAACAGGGCTATGGCTACACCTTC. Amino acid sequence: CASTEEQGYGYTF.

The chain joins TRBV27 to TRBJ2-1; TRBD2 agrees at 7 bases. Losses at the gene ends were 4 bases for V and 4 bases for J; bases not matched to a gene: 1. Looked up from germline, CDR1 is MNHEY and CDR2 is SMNVEV (reference sequence). The CDR3 runs to 13 residues. In nucleotides, the CDR3 is TGTGCCAGCAGTTGGACTAGTTACAATGAGCAGTTCTTC. This gives the protein CASSWTSYNEQFF.

The genes are TRBV24-1 and TRBJ1-2; D unclear. The germline V gene encodes CDR1 KGHDR and CDR2 SFDVKD. There are 17 residues in the CDR3. V was shortened by 0 bases and J by 0 bases, with 13 bases between the two germline ends. CDR3 sequence: CATSDLSQVPTNYGYTF. DNA of the CDR3: TGTGCCACCAGTGATTTGTCGCAGGTCCCAACTAACTATGGCTACACCTTC.

The V gene is TRBV7-9, the J gene TRBJ1-1, with D possibly being TRBD1 (5 bases). The CDR3 length is 16 residues. V lost 4 bases and J 1 base, leaving 16 bases between the germline ends. From germline, CDR1 is SEHNR and CDR2 FQNEAQ (reference sequence). CDR3 region: CASSSPGHSQNTEAFF. DNA of the CDR3: TGTGCCAGCAGCTCTCCAGGGCATTCCCAGAACACTGAAGCTTTCTTT. The variable domain in full, completed from reference TRBV7-9 and TRBJ1-1, reads DTGVSQNPRHKITKRGQNVTFRCDPISEHNRLYWYRQTLGQGPEFLTYFQNEAQLEKSRLLSDRFSAERPKGSFSTLEIQRTEQGDSAMYLCASSSPGHSQNTEAFFGQGTRLTVV.

This sequence joins TRBV5-1 and TRBJ2-6; D is ambiguous. The germline V and J ends were trimmed by 4 bases and 0 bases, with 8 bases remaining between them. CDR1 SGHRS and CDR2 YFSETQ come from the germline V gene. This CDR3 contains 15 residues. Here the CDR3 DNA reads TGCGCCAGCAGCAATCTGAGCTCTGGGGCCAACGTCCTGACTTTC. It translates to CASSNLSSGANVLTF.

The chain employs TRBV28 and TRBJ1-2; D unresolved. Germline assignment: CDR1 MDHEN and CDR2 SYDVKM. The V end lost 10 bases, the J end lost 8 bases, and 17 bases lay between the germline ends. The CDR3 covers 12 residues. CDR3 nucleotide sequence: TGTGCCATCTCGATTCCATCGCGGGGCTACACCTTC. This translates into CAISIPSRGYTF.

V and J are TRBV29-1 and TRBJ1-1; perhaps TRBD1 as D (6 bases). Per germline, CDR1 SQVTM and CDR2 ANQGSEA. CDR3 size: 12 residues. Trimming took 8 bases from V and 1 from J, leaving 11 bases between them. The CDR3 sequence is CSFRGWNTEAFF. DNA for the CDR3: TGCAGCTTCAGGGGCTGGAACACTGAAGCTTTCTTT. Full variable domain (remainder filled in from reference TRBV29-1 and TRBJ1-1): SAVISQKPSRDICQRGTSLTIQCQVDSQVTMMFWYRQQPGQSLTLIATANQGSEATYESGFVIDKFPISRPNLTFSTLTVSNMSPEDSSIYLCSFRGWNTEAFFGQGTRLTVV.

This clone occurred once. The chain joins TRBV30 to TRBJ1-6, with 7 bases aligning to TRBD1. V was clipped by 4 bases and J by 13 bases; unmatched bases: 13. Germline CDR1 and CDR2: GTSNPN and SVGIG (reference sequence). The CDR3 runs to 14 residues. CDR3 coding DNA: TGTGCCTGGATGGTCGGGACCAGGGGGTCCCCCCTCCACTTT. It translates to CAWMVGTRGSPLHF.

V and J are TRBV28 and TRBJ1-5, with TRBD1 as a possible D gene (6 bases). With 6 bases removed from V and 3 bases from J, the gap between germline ends came to 15 bases. The V gene's germline CDR1 is MDHEN and CDR2 SYDVKM. The CDR3 spans 15 residues. The CDR3 nucleotides are TGTGCCAGCAGAAAACCGACAGGAATCAATCAGCCCCAGCATTTT. This codes for CASRKPTGINQPQHF.

The chain employs TRBV7-8 and TRBJ2-5; 12 bases fit TRBD2. CDR1 is SGHVS and CDR2 is FQNEAQ in the germline V gene. V was pared by 6 bases and J by 3 bases, with 5 bases of the junction left unmatched. CDR3 size: 15 residues. CDR3 nucleotide sequence: TGTGCCAGCAGAACTAGCGGGAGGTCGGAAGAGACCCAGTACTTC. Translation gives CASRTSGRSEETQYF. Variable domain in full (rest from reference TRBV7-8 and TRBJ2-5): GAGVSQSPRYKVAKRGQDVALRCDPISGHVSLFWYQQALGQGPEFLTYFQNEAQLDKSGLPSDRFFAERPEGSVSTLKIQRTQQEDSAVYLCASRTSGRSEETQYFGPGTRLLVL.

This chain uses TRBV6-5 with TRBJ2-7, with TRBD1 matching 7 bases. From germline, CDR1 is MNHEY and CDR2 SVGAGI. The CDR3 loop spans 13 amino acids. V was pared by 6 bases and J by 1 base, with 3 bases of the junction left unmatched. CDR3 DNA sequence: TGTGCCAGCAGACCGGGACAGTCCTACGAGCAGTACGTC. Its translation: CASRPGQSYEQYV.

The chain couples TRBV6-5 to TRBJ2-1, with 8 nucleotides matching TRBD2. The CDR3 spans 15 residues. The V gene's germline CDR1 is MNHEY and CDR2 SVGAGI. V lost 6 bases, J lost 0 bases, and 4 bases stayed unmatched. CDR3 protein: CASRQLAVSYNEQFF. DNA of the CDR3: TGTGCCAGCAGACAACTAGCGGTCTCCTACAATGAGCAGTTCTTC.